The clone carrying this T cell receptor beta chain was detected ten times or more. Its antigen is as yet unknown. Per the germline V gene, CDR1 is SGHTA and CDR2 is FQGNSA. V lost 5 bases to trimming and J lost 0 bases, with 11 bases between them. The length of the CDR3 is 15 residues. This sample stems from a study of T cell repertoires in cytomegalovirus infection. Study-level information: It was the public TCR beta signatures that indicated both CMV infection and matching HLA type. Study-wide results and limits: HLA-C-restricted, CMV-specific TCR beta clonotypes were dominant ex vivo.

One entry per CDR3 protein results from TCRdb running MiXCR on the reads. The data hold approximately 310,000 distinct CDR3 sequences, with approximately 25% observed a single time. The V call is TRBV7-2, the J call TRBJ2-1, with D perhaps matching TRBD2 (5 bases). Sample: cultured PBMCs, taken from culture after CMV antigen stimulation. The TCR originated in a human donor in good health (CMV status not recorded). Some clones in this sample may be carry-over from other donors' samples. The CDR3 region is CASSPPGSSYNEQFF. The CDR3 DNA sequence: TGTGCCAGCAGCCCCCCTGGGAGCTCCTACAATGAGCAGTTCTTC.